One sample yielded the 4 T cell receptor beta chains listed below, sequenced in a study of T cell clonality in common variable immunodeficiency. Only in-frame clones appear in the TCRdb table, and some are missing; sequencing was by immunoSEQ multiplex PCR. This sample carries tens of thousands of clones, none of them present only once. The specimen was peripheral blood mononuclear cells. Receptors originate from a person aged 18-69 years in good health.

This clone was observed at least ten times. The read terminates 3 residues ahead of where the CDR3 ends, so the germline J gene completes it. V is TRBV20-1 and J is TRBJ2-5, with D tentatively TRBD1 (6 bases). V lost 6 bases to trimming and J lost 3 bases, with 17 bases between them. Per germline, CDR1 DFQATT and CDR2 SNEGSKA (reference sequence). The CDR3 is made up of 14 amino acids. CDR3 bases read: TGCAGTGCAGGGGGTAGCGTCGTGGAAGAGACC. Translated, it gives CSAGGSVVEET. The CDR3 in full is CSAGGSVVEETQYF.

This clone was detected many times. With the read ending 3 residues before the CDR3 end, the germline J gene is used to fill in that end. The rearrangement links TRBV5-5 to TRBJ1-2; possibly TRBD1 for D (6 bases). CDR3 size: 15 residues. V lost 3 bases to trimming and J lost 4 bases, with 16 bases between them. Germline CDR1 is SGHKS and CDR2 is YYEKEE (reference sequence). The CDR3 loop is CASSSGANRVYGYTF. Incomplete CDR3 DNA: TGTGCCAGCAGCTCGGGTGCCAACAGGGTCTATGGC.

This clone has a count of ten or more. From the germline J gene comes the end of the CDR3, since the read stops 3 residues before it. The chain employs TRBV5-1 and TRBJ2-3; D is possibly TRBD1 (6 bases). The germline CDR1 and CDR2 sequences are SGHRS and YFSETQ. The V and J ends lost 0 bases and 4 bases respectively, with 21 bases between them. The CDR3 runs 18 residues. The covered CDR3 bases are TGCGCCAGCAGCTTGGAGGGTCGGTACAGGGTGGTTCCAGATACG. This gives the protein CASSLEGRYRVVPDT. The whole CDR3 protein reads CASSLEGRYRVVPDTQYF.

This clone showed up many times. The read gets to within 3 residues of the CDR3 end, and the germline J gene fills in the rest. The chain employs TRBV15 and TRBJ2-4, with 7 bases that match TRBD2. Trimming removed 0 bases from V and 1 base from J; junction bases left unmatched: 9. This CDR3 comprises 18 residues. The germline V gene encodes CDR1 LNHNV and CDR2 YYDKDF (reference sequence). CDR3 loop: CATSRDLAAGVAKNIQYF. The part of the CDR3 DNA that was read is TGTGCCACCAGCAGAGATCTGGCCGCGGGGGTCGCCAAAAACATT.